This T cell receptor beta chain was identified during a study of blood T cell repertoires in COVID-19. Across the whole study: The United States, Italy and Spain supplied acute and convalescent COVID-19 samples. PBMCs, B-cell-depleted T cells, or T cells provided the cDNA or gDNA that made up the material.

TCRdb keeps only in-frame clones here, not all; method: immunoSEQ multiplex PCR. The sample consists of about 260,000 clones, approximately 90% of them appearing once. CDR1 SGHDN and CDR2 FVKESK come from the germline V gene. This CDR3 spans 17 amino acids. V was trimmed by 0 bases and J by 8 bases, leaving 19 bases between them. The sample comprised peripheral blood. The clonotype comes from a woman aged 40 to 55 with acute or convalescent COVID-19. The chain links TRBV14 to TRBJ1-4, with D perhaps TRBD1 (5 bases). CDR3 sequence: CASSQDPTGTVGEKLFF. The CDR3 DNA sequence: TGTGCCAGCAGCCAAGACCCGACCGGGACTGTAGGGGAAAAACTGTTTTTT. The variable domain in full, completed from reference TRBV14 and TRBJ1-4, reads EAGVTQFPSHSVIEKGQTVTLRCDPISGHDNLYWYRRVMGKEIKFLLHFVKESKQDESGMPNNRFLAERTGGTYSTLKVQPAELEDSGVYFCASSQDPTGTVGEKLFFGSGTQLSVL.